Listed below are T cell receptor beta chains from one sample, sequenced in a study of long-term antiretroviral therapy in people with HIV. Sequencing used immunoSEQ multiplex PCR; TCRdb keeps in-frame clones, though not all of them. This table holds about 18,000 clones, 91% found once. The sequencing used unsorted PBMCs, collected 3 years after starting antiretroviral therapy. These receptor sequences come from a man aged 50-60 years with HIV. The CDR3 runs from the conserved cysteine through the conserved F or W. D genes are given only for firm matches. Some rows mark clone size as missing; the rest say once, few, many or name a class of expanded clone.

J gene	clone size	V gene	D gene	CDR3 DNA	CDR3 protein
TRBJ2-7	-	TRBV5-6	-	TGTGCCAGCAGCTTCAGACCGACGGGCACCTACGAGCAGTACTTC	CASSFRPTGTYEQYF
TRBJ1-6	few	TRBV10-3	TRBD1	TGTGCCATCAAGGAGACAGGGGGCCCGGATTCACCCCTCCACTTT	CAIKETGGPDSPLHF
TRBJ2-6	-	TRBV7-6	-	TGTGCCAGCAGCTTAGGACAGGTCGGGGCCAACGTCCTGACTTTC	CASSLGQVGANVLTF
TRBJ1-1	-	TRBV30	TRBD1	TGTGCCTGGAGGTCTGGGACAGGTCTCACTGAAGCTTTCTTT	CAWRSGTGLTEAFF
TRBJ1-2	once	TRBV4-1	TRBD1	TGCGCCAGCAGCCAAGATCAGGGGGTGGATGGCTACACCTTC	CASSQDQGVDGYTF
TRBJ1-4	-	TRBV4-2	-	TGTGCCAGCAGCCAATACCCTGCAACTAATGAAAAACTGTTTTTT	CASSQYPATNEKLFF
TRBJ2-7	few	TRBV5-4	-	TGTGCCAGCAGCTTGATAGGCTCCTACGAGCAGTACTTC	CASSLIGSYEQYF
TRBJ2-3	-	TRBV28	TRBD2	TGTGCCAGCAGTTTAGCGGGAGGCACAGATACGCAGTATTTT	CASSLAGGTDTQYF
TRBJ1-1	-	TRBV19	-	TGTGCCAGTAGTTTTTCTAGGGCTTACACTGAAGCTTTCTTT	CASSFSRAYTEAFF
TRBJ2-1	-	TRBV30	TRBD2	TGTGCCTGGAGTGCTCTGGGGCTGGCGGGGGTCCGCAATGAGCAGTTCTTC	CAWSALGLAGVRNEQFF